The 10 T cell receptor beta chains below all came from one sample that was sequenced in a study of CD8+ T cells in alopecia areata. Following RNA extraction, reverse transcription yielded cDNA that acted as the sequencing template. TCRdb's copy holds only in-frame clones and misses some; the assay was immunoSEQ multiplex PCR. The data show more than 95,000 clones, with 35% to 40% seen just once and approximately 3.1% held by the top ten. Sequenced input: CD4+ T cells sorted from blood. These receptors came from a human donor with alopecia areata.

V gene TRBV29-1 combines with J gene TRBJ2-1, with 8 bases matching TRBD1. Germline V gene data show CDR1 as SQVTM and CDR2 as ANQGSEA. J lost 5 bases, V lost 5 bases, and 11 bases had no gene match. This CDR3 is built from 15 residues. As DNA, the CDR3 is TGCAGCGTTAGGGTCCGGGACAGGCCCGACAATGAGCAGTTCTTC. It translates to CSVRVRDRPDNEQFF.

This clone turned up a few times. CDR3 coding DNA: TGTGCCAGCAGCTCGACTAGCGGGGGGCCCCATGAGCAGTTCTTC. This encodes CASSSTSGGPHEQFF. This chain links TRBV7-2 with TRBJ2-1; TRBD2 aligns across 13 bases. V gave up 4 bases and J gave up 8 bases; unmatched junction bases: 5. In germline, CDR1 is SGHTA, CDR2 FQGNSA. This CDR3 contains 15 residues.

The chain combines TRBV29-1 with TRBJ2-7; tentative D call: TRBD2 (5 bases). V lost 5 bases and J 0 bases, leaving 11 bases between the germline ends. The germline V gene has CDR1 SQVTM and CDR2 ANQGSEA. This CDR3 has 13 amino acids. In nucleotides, the CDR3 is TGCAGCGTTCGTAGGGAGAGCTCCTACGAGCAGTACTTC. Its translation is CSVRRESSYEQYF.

The chain couples TRBV29-1 to TRBJ1-5; no reliable D call. V shed 5 bases and J shed 1 base, with 18 bases lying between them. The CDR3 has 16 residues. Germline V gene lookup returns CDR1 SQVTM and CDR2 ANQGSEA. CDR3 sequence reads: CSVSGGGSDSNQPQHF. CDR3 in DNA: TGCAGCGTTTCCGGAGGAGGGAGTGACAGCAATCAGCCCCAGCATTTT.

This clone was seen more than once but under ten times. V is TRBV29-1 and J is TRBJ2-7; 7 positions match TRBD1. The CDR3 is 12 amino acids. Germline values: CDR1 SQVTM, CDR2 ANQGSEA. V trimming: 4 bases; J trimming: 5 bases; junction bases outside the gene matches: 5. CDR3 loop: CSVGDRAHEQYF. The CDR3 coding sequence is TGCAGCGTTGGAGACAGGGCCCACGAGCAGTACTTC.

This clone was seen a single time. The genes are TRBV29-1 and TRBJ1-1; possibly TRBD1 for D (6 bases). The ends were cut back, 7 bases at V and 4 bases at J, with 16 bases in the middle. Germline V gene lookup returns CDR1 SQVTM and CDR2 ANQGSEA. This CDR3 has 13 residues. This CDR3 is CSALTGGLTEAFF. In DNA form, the CDR3 reads TGCAGCGCCCTAACGGGGGGCCTCACTGAAGCTTTCTTT.

Here the CDR3 DNA reads TGTGCCAGCAGCTACCTCCCAGGGGGACACGAGCAGTACTTC. Its protein is CASSYLPGGHEQYF. The V and J genes are TRBV28 and TRBJ2-7, with TRBD1 identical over 7 bases. V gave up 6 bases and J gave up 5 bases; unmatched junction bases: 10. The CDR3 has 14 residues. Germline-derived CDR1 and CDR2 are MDHEN and SYDVKM.

There are a few counts of this clone. The gene calls are TRBV29-1 and TRBJ2-2; 7 nucleotides match TRBD1. This CDR3 has 15 residues. V lost 3 bases to trimming and J lost 2 bases; unmatched junction nucleotides: 6. The V gene's germline CDR1 is SQVTM and CDR2 ANQGSEA. CDR3 sequence (DNA): TGCAGCGTTGATAACGGACAGGCCAACACCGGGGAGCTGTTTTTT. Its translation is CSVDNGQANTGELFF.

The rearrangement uses TRBV7-9 and TRBJ2-5; 7 bases line up with TRBD2. The CDR3 spans 14 residues. After removal of 7 bases from V and 5 bases from J, the junction contained 10 bases not matched to a gene. Germline CDR1 is SEHNR and CDR2 is FQNEAQ (reference sequence). The CDR3, as DNA: TGTGCCAGCAACCCTGGCGGGGGACTGGAGACCCAGTACTTC. This sequence encodes CASNPGGGLETQYF.

The chain combines TRBV5-1 with TRBJ2-7; D may be TRBD1 or TRBD2 (5 bases each). The V gene lost 1 base and the J gene lost 6 bases, with 14 bases spanning the gap. The CDR3 extends over 14 amino acids. CDR1 and CDR2 from the germline V gene are SGHRS and YFSETQ. Here the CDR3 DNA reads TGCGCCAGCAGCTTGTGGGGGTCGGAGCTCGAGCAGTACTTC. Encoded protein: CASSLWGSELEQYF.